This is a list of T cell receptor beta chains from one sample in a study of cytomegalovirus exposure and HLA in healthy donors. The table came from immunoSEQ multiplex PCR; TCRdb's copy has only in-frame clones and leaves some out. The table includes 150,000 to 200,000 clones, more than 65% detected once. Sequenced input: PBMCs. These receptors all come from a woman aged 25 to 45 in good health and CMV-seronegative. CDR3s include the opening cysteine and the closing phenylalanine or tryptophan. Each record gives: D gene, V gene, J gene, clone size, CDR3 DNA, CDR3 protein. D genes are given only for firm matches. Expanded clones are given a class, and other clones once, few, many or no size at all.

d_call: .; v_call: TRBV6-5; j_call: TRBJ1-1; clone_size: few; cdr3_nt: TGTGCCAGCAGTTACGCAGGGATGAACACTGAAGCTTTCTTT; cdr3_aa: CASSYAGMNTEAFF
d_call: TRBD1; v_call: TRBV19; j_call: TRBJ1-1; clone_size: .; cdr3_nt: TGTGCCAGTAGTATCCGTGACAGGGGGAAGCACACTGAAGCTTTCTTT; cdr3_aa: CASSIRDRGKHTEAFF
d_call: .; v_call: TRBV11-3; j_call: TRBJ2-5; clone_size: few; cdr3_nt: TGTGCCAGCAGCTTAGGTGGTCAGTCGGAGACCCAGTACTTC; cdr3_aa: CASSLGGQSETQYF
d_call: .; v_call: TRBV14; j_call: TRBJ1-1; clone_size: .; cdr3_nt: TGTGCCAGCAGCTACGTTCCGGGGAAGACTGAAGCTTTCTTT; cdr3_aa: CASSYVPGKTEAFF
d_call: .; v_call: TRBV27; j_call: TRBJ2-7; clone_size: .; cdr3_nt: TGTGCCAGCAGTTTGTCCGGTCACGAGCAGTACTTC; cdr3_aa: CASSLSGHEQYF
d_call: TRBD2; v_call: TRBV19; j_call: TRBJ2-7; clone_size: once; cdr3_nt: TGTGCCAGTAGTATAGGCGGGAGACCCTTATACGAGCAGTACTTC; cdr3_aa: CASSIGGRPLYEQYF
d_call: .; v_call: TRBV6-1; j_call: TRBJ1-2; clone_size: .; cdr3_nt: TGTGCCAGCAGTGAAGCAGGGGGAACGGCAGGCTATGGCTACACCTTC; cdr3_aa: CASSEAGGTAGYGYTF
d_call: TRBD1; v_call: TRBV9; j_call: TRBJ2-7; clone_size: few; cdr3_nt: TGTGCCAGCAGCGTTCGAGCCGGGACAGGGGCCTACGAGCAGTACTTC; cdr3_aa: CASSVRAGTGAYEQYF
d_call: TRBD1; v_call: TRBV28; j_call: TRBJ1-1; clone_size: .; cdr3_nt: TGTGCCAGCAGTTTATTATATTCCGTTGGGACAGGGGGGCGAAACACTGAAGCTTTCTTT; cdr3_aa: CASSLLYSVGTGGRNTEAFF
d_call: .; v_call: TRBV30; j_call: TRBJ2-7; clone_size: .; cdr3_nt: TGTGCCTGGAGGAGTTTCCACCGGGACTACGAGCAGTACTTC; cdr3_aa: CAWRSFHRDYEQYF
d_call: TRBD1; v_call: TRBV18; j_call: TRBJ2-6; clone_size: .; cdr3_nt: TGTGCCAGCTCACAGGGGGCGACTGGGGCCAACGTCCTGACTTTC; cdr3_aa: CASSQGATGANVLTF
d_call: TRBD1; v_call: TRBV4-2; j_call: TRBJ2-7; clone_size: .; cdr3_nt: TGTGCCAGCAGCCAAGGCGAAACGGACAGGACCTACGAGCAGTACTTC; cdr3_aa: CASSQGETDRTYEQYF